The 30 T cell receptor beta chains given below trace back to one sample, sequenced in a study of CXCR3-negative and CXCR3-positive naive CD8 T cells. Whole-study results and caveats: CXCR3-positive naive cells carried more hydrophobic TRB CDR3s than CXCR3-negative naive cells did.

Each TRB cDNA library was prepared by 5' RACE (with UMI labels). TCRdb re-called the 5' RACE reads, yielding one record per CDR3 amino acid sequence without DNA. The listing records tens of thousands of distinct CDR3 sequences. Their antigens are not known. Material: naive CXCR3+ CD8+ T cells from blood. This sample's subset: CD45RO-CCR7+CD27+CD95- naive CD8+ T cells expressing CXCR3 (TNR3+). These receptors were collected from a human donor in good health. Some clones in this sample may be carry-over from other donors' samples.

The CDR3 region is CASSEGYANTGELFF. V usage is TRBV7-6 and J usage is TRBJ2-2. Germline-derived CDR1 and CDR2 are SGHVS and FNYEAQ. The CDR3 loop spans 15 amino acids.

The rearrangement uses TRBV4-2 and TRBJ2-5; TCRdb's D call, TRBD2, is unchecked because there is no DNA. Per the germline V gene, CDR1 is LGHNA and CDR2 is YNFKEQ. The CDR3 extends over 14 amino acids. CDR3 loop: CASSQGRTQETQYF.

V and J are TRBV20-1 and TRBJ2-7; with no DNA, the TCRdb D assignment of TRBD2 cannot be verified. The germline gives CDR1 DFQATT, CDR2 SNEGSKA (reference sequence). This CDR3 has 14 amino acids. CDR3 residues: CSASGREGWDEQYF.

This chain connects TRBV4-3 to TRBJ2-5; without DNA, the TCRdb call of TRBD1 cannot be checked. CDR3 size: 15 residues. Germline lookup yields CDR1 LGHNA and CDR2 YSLEER. The CDR3 protein is CASSQDRTGWGAQYF.

The J gene is TRBJ2-6, the V gene TRBV7-9; TCRdb's assignment of TRBD2 cannot be checked, as there is no DNA. Germline V gene data show CDR1 as SEHNR and CDR2 as FQNEAQ (reference sequence). The CDR3 is 17 amino acids. The CDR3 region is CASSLGLAGTGANVLTF.

This chain joins TRBV4-1 and TRBJ2-1; TCRdb selects TRBD2, and the lack of DNA leaves this call unchecked. Looked up from germline, CDR1 is MGHRA and CDR2 is YSYEKL. CDR3 length: 17 amino acids. The CDR3 region is CASSQDDGGGSYNEQFF.

This rearrangement joins TRBV3-1 to TRBJ2-1. Germline CDR1 LGHDT, CDR2 YNNKEL (reference sequence). The CDR3 is made up of 14 amino acids. The chain's CDR3 is CASSPQDPTNEQFF.

This rearrangement joins TRBV5-4 to TRBJ2-3. The length of the CDR3 is 15 residues. Germline values: CDR1 SGHNT, CDR2 YYREEE (reference sequence). CDR3 residues: CASSTTDRYTDTQYF.

The chain uses TRBV4-3 and TRBJ2-2; TCRdb's D call of TRBD2 is untestable without DNA. The CDR3 is 16 residues long. Germline V gene sequence: CDR1 LGHNA, CDR2 YSLEER. The chain's CDR3 is CASSQDREGMIGELFF.

The chain combines TRBV29-1 with TRBJ2-1; the D call from TCRdb, TRBD2, cannot be confirmed without DNA. From germline, CDR1 is SQVTM and CDR2 ANQGSEA. The CDR3 is 15 residues long. The CDR3 region is CSVPTSGGALDEQFF.

The chain couples TRBV14 to TRBJ1-1; there is no DNA to check the TCRdb D call of TRBD1. From germline, CDR1 is SGHDN and CDR2 FVKESK. The CDR3 has 13 amino acids. The CDR3 reads CASSQRGAGEAFF.

The CDR3: CSAGLAGGFYEQYF. This chain uses TRBV20-1 with TRBJ2-7; TCRdb gives TRBD2 as the D gene, but with no DNA this cannot be confirmed. CDR3 length equals 14 residues. Germline V lookup: CDR1 DFQATT, CDR2 SNEGSKA (reference sequence).

This rearrangement joins TRBV29-1 to TRBJ2-3; TCRdb picks TRBD1, but there is no DNA to check that call. CDR1 is SQVTM and CDR2 is ANQGSEA in the germline V gene. This CDR3 comprises 16 residues. The CDR3 sequence is CSVEPDRGTTTDTQYF.

The chain is built from TRBV9 and TRBJ1-1; TCRdb indicates TRBD1, and absent DNA this call remains unverified. Per the germline V gene, CDR1 is SGDLS and CDR2 is YYNGEE. The CDR3 contains 14 residues. CDR3 protein: CASSVTGGNTEAFF.

The genes are TRBV20-1 and TRBJ1-2; the D gene TCRdb calls, TRBD1, cannot be checked with no DNA. CDR1 is DFQATT and CDR2 is SNEGSKA in the germline V gene (reference sequence). The CDR3 consists of 13 residues. This CDR3 is CSAPRTDNYGYTF.

The rearrangement links TRBV9 to TRBJ2-5; TCRdb picks TRBD1, but there is no DNA to check that call. The germline CDR1 and CDR2 sequences are SGDLS and YYNGEE. This CDR3 region has 14 residues. The CDR3 reads CASSVAGAEETQYF.

The chain joins TRBV24-1 to TRBJ2-3. Germline-derived CDR1 and CDR2 are KGHDR and SFDVKD. This CDR3 spans 12 amino acids. This CDR3 is CATLDSTDTQYF.

V usage is TRBV7-3 and J usage is TRBJ2-3. CDR3 length equals 12 residues. CDR1 is SGHTA, CDR2 FQGTGA, per germline. CDR3 sequence reads: CASSSYTDTQYF.

The chain has TRBV20-1 and TRBJ2-7; with no DNA, the TCRdb D assignment of TRBD1 cannot be verified. The CDR3 totals 11 residues. CDR1 is DFQATT and CDR2 is SNEGSKA in the germline V gene (reference sequence). CDR3 protein: CSAGQGYEQYF.

The genes are TRBV11-3 and TRBJ2-1; lacking DNA, the TRBD1 call made by TCRdb goes unchecked. The CDR3 consists of 13 residues. CDR1 is SGHNT and CDR2 is YENEEA in the germline V gene. The CDR3: CASSPDSYNEQFF.

The V call is TRBV11-2, the J call TRBJ1-2; TCRdb's D call, TRBD1, is unchecked because there is no DNA. Germline values: CDR1 SGHAT, CDR2 FQNNGV. The length of the CDR3 is 14 residues. The CDR3 spells CASSFGGGLDGYTF.

This chain links TRBV3-1 with TRBJ2-1. The CDR3 has 16 residues. Germline CDR1 is LGHDT and CDR2 is YNNKEL (reference sequence). This chain's CDR3 is CASSQGLPSSHNEQFF.

The V and J genes are TRBV6-4 and TRBJ2-3; TCRdb returns TRBD2, unconfirmable since there is no DNA. Germline V lookup: CDR1 MRHNA, CDR2 SNTAGT. The CDR3 totals 14 residues. CDR3 residues: CASSDSGGADTQYF.

The rearrangement uses TRBV4-3 and TRBJ2-3; TCRdb's D call, TRBD2, is unchecked because there is no DNA. This CDR3 has 15 residues. CDR1 and CDR2 from the germline V gene are LGHNA and YSLEER. The CDR3 protein is CASSQARTRQDTQYF.

This chain's CDR3 is CASSQSPGGVYEQYF. This sequence joins TRBV4-3 and TRBJ2-7; the D call of TRBD1 rests on TCRdb alone, since no DNA is present to check it. The CDR3 spans 15 residues. Per the germline V gene, CDR1 is LGHNA and CDR2 is YSLEER.

The rearrangement links TRBV24-1 to TRBJ2-2. The CDR3 runs to 15 residues. The germline gives CDR1 KGHDR, CDR2 SFDVKD. The CDR3 reads CATSDHDKNTGELFF.

The chain carries TRBV20-1 and TRBJ1-6. Germline V lookup: CDR1 DFQATT, CDR2 SNEGSKA (reference sequence). The CDR3 has 14 amino acids. The CDR3 is CSARGDGNNSPLHF.

The chain has TRBV20-1 and TRBJ2-7. The CDR3 length is 14 residues. The V gene's germline CDR1 is DFQATT and CDR2 SNEGSKA (reference sequence). CDR3 protein: CSTSGRMYSYEQYF.

The chain couples TRBV5-4 to TRBJ2-1; TCRdb picks TRBD1, but there is no DNA to check that call. CDR3 length: 16 residues. Looked up from germline, CDR1 is SGHNT and CDR2 is YYREEE (reference sequence). CDR3 protein: CASSLATGGPYNEQFF.

The chain combines TRBV7-9 with TRBJ2-7; no DNA is available, so the TRBD1 call from TCRdb remains unchecked. The germline V gene encodes CDR1 SEHNR and CDR2 FQNEAQ (reference sequence). The CDR3 is made up of 16 amino acids. CDR3 loop: CASSSPTGGILYEQYF.